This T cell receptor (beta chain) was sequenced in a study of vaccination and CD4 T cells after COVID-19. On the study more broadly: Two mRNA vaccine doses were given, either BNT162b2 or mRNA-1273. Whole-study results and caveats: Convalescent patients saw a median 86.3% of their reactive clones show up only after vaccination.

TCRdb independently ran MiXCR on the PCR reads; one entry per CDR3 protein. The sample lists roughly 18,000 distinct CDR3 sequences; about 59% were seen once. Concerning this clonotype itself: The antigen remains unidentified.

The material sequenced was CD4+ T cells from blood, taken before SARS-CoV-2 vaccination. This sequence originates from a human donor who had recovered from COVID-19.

In nucleotides, the CDR3 is TGTGCCAGTAGTAGCTGGACAGGGGGTTGGAACACTGAAGCTTTCTTT. Protein: CASSSWTGGWNTEAFF. The J gene is TRBJ1-1, the V gene TRBV19; 10 bases align to TRBD1. V gave up 4 bases and J gave up 1 base; unmatched junction bases: 6. CDR1 is LNHDA, CDR2 SQIVND, per germline (reference sequence). The CDR3 loop spans 16 amino acids.